Presented here are 25 T cell receptor beta chains from one specimen sequenced in a study of blood T cell repertoires in COVID-19. Method: immunoSEQ multiplex PCR; TCRdb's copy keeps in-frame clones and lacks some. The data show approximately 140,000 clones, with roughly 86% seen just once and 10% to 13% held by the top ten. Sequenced: peripheral blood. Every receptor here comes from a man aged 45-65 years with active or convalescent COVID-19.

The chain couples TRBV6-6 to TRBJ2-2; D is possibly TRBD2 (7 bases). Deletions cut 4 bases from V and 2 bases from J, with 11 bases between. Per the germline V gene, CDR1 is MNHNY and CDR2 is SVGAGI (reference sequence). CDR3 size: 15 residues. The CDR3 here is CASSWGGRNTGELFF. The CDR3 bases are TGTGCCAGCAGTTGGGGGGGCCGTAACACCGGGGAGCTGTTTTTT.

This clone was recorded only once. The chain couples TRBV6-5 to TRBJ2-7; D is perhaps TRBD2 (6 bases). The CDR3 runs 15 residues. The V end was cut by 6 bases, the J end by 3 bases, with 18 bases between. The germline CDR1 and CDR2 sequences are MNHEY and SVGAGI. CDR3 bases: TGTGCCAGCAGGGGGGGACTCCTGAATCTCTACGAGCAGTACTTC. This encodes CASRGGLLNLYEQYF.

J is TRBJ2-1 and V is TRBV18; D uncertain. The CDR3 runs to 16 residues. Trimming removed 6 bases from V and 2 bases from J, with 17 bases in between. From germline, CDR1 is KGHSH and CDR2 LQKENI. DNA for the CDR3: TGTGCCAGCTCGAGACCGCAGGCGACCACCTACAATGAGCAGTTCTTC. This sequence encodes CASSRPQATTYNEQFF.

The chain carries TRBV25-1 and TRBJ1-2; D is perhaps TRBD1 (6 bases). The CDR3 is 15 residues long. Germline V CDR1 and CDR2: MGHDK, SYGVNS. V lost 2 bases to trimming and J lost 4 bases, with 14 bases between them. CDR3 residues: CASSETVSGVYGYTF. As DNA, the CDR3 is TGTGCCAGCAGTGAAACGGTTTCAGGGGTCTATGGCTACACCTTC.

J is TRBJ1-2 and V is TRBV18; weak D call: TRBD1 (6 bases). The CDR3 is 15 residues long. The germline CDR1 and CDR2 sequences are KGHSH and LQKENI. Trimming left V 6 bases short and J 2 bases short, with 16 bases between. This chain's CDR3 is CASSPTPTGNYGYTF. CDR3 bases: TGTGCCAGCTCCCCTACCCCAACAGGGAACTATGGCTACACCTTC.

J is TRBJ2-7 and V is TRBV18, with a possible D match to TRBD2 (5 bases). From germline, CDR1 is KGHSH and CDR2 LQKENI. V was pared by 0 bases and J by 0 bases, with 21 bases between. This CDR3 is built from 19 residues. The CDR3 sequence: CASSPPAEGLGGHSYEQYF. CDR3 nucleotides: TGTGCCAGCTCACCACCGGCAGAGGGTCTTGGCGGGCACTCCTACGAGCAGTACTTC.

This chain joins TRBV5-1 and TRBJ2-7; TRBD1 agrees at 7 bases. The length of the CDR3 is 14 residues. The germline V gene encodes CDR1 SGHRS and CDR2 YFSETQ. V lost 2 bases to trimming and J lost 7 bases; unmatched junction nucleotides: 9. This CDR3 reads CASSLLQGLAEQYF. The CDR3 DNA reads as TGCGCCAGCAGCTTACTACAGGGGCTCGCGGAGCAGTACTTC.

J is TRBJ1-2 and V is TRBV10-3; D possibly corresponds to TRBD1 (6 bases). The V gene's germline CDR1 is ENHRY and CDR2 SYGVKD. The CDR3 has 15 residues. V was clipped by 2 bases and J by 1 base, with 11 bases between them. CDR3 protein: CAISEPGHINYGYTF. The CDR3 DNA reads as TGTGCCATCAGTGAGCCGGGACACATTAACTATGGCTACACCTTC.

V is TRBV19 and J is TRBJ2-6; the D gene is possibly TRBD1 (6 bases). CDR1 is LNHDA and CDR2 is SQIVND in the germline V gene (reference sequence). Trimming took off 2 bases at V and 0 bases at J, with 11 bases between the two ends. This CDR3 region has 17 residues. The CDR3 coding sequence is TGTGCCAGTAGTATATCCCAGGGGAGCTCTGGGGCCAACGTCCTGACTTTC. Its translation: CASSISQGSSGANVLTF.

The chain carries TRBV19 and TRBJ1-1; no reliable D call. Germline lookup yields CDR1 LNHDA and CDR2 SQIVND (reference sequence). The ends were cut back, 6 bases at V and 0 bases at J, with 11 bases in the middle. The CDR3 is 14 amino acids. CDR3 sequence reads: CASRLEGMNTEAFF. The CDR3 nucleotides read TGTGCCAGTAGACTAGAAGGGATGAACACTGAAGCTTTCTTT.

The rearrangement joins TRBV18 to TRBJ2-7, with TRBD2 matching over 8 bases. This CDR3 contains 14 residues. V was pared by 3 bases and J by 2 bases, with 3 bases of the junction left unmatched. CDR1 and CDR2 (germline): KGHSH, LQKENI. Here the CDR3 reads CASSPGLVAYEQYF. The CDR3 DNA sequence: TGTGCCAGCTCACCGGGACTAGTAGCCTACGAGCAGTACTTC.

The V gene is TRBV2, the J gene TRBJ2-7; 9 positions match TRBD1. This CDR3 is built from 16 residues. The J segment lost 3 bases and the V segment lost 4 bases, leaving 10 bases of the junction unmatched. Germline V gives CDR1 SNHLY, CDR2 FYNNEI. In DNA form, the CDR3 reads TGTGCCAGCAGTGTCTGGACAGGGGTCGCGGGCTACGAGCAGTACTTC. Its translation is CASSVWTGVAGYEQYF.

The chain links TRBV19 to TRBJ2-3; TRBD2 aligns across 10 bases. The germline V gene encodes CDR1 LNHDA and CDR2 SQIVND (reference sequence). This CDR3 is built from 15 residues. With V trimmed by 7 bases and J by 3 bases, 7 bases remained unmatched. CDR3 sequence: CASTIRGLATDTQYF. Written as DNA, the CDR3 is TGTGCCAGTACCATTAGGGGACTAGCGACAGATACGCAGTATTTT.

The V call is TRBV3-1 (or the pseudogene TRBV3-2), the J call TRBJ2-7; TRBD2 aligns across 11 bases. The V gene's germline CDR1 is LGHDT and CDR2 YNNKEL (reference sequence). CDR3 length equals 17 residues. The junction had 13 bases not matched to a gene; V was cut back by 4 bases and J by 5 bases. This CDR3 reads CASSRILTSGRTDEQYF. The CDR3 coding sequence is TGTGCCAGCAGCCGTATCCTTACTAGCGGGAGAACCGACGAGCAGTACTTC.

This clone was counted a few times. The rearrangement links TRBV5-6 to TRBJ2-7; D perhaps matches TRBD1 (5 bases). V was clipped by 3 bases and J by 9 bases, with 10 bases between them. CDR3 length: 11 residues. Germline CDR1 is SGHDT and CDR2 is YYEEEE. In DNA form, the CDR3 reads TGTGCCAGCAGCTCTACAAGGGGGCAGTACTTC. Protein product: CASSSTRGQYF.

This chain connects TRBV6-5 to TRBJ1-5, with TRBD1 matching over 7 bases. With V trimmed by 5 bases and J by 2 bases, 6 bases remained unmatched. Germline V gives CDR1 MNHEY, CDR2 SVGAGI. The CDR3 loop spans 15 amino acids. The CDR3 DNA is TGTGCCAGCAGTCCCTCAACAGGGGGCAATCAGCCCCAGCATTTT. Encoded protein: CASSPSTGGNQPQHF.

This chain joins TRBV6-5 and TRBJ2-1; 12 bases align to TRBD2. Germline V gene data show CDR1 as MNHEY and CDR2 as SVGAGI. V lost 4 bases and J lost 4; bases outside the gene matches: 5. This CDR3 region has 16 residues. The CDR3 sequence: CASSSTGTSGYNEQFF. The CDR3 nucleotides read TGTGCCAGCAGTTCAACCGGGACTAGCGGGTACAATGAGCAGTTCTTC.

The CDR3 DNA is TGTGCCAGCAGCGATAAGGACAGGGGCACCTACGAGCAGTACTTC. Translation gives CASSDKDRGTYEQYF. V is TRBV14 and J is TRBJ2-7, with 9 bases lining up with TRBD1. Germline CDR1 and CDR2: SGHDN and FVKESK. CDR3 length: 15 amino acids. V gave up 5 bases and J gave up 2 bases; unmatched junction bases: 7.

The chain carries TRBV5-1 and TRBJ1-2; TRBD1 aligns across 7 bases. Germline loops: CDR1 SGHRS, CDR2 YFSETQ. The CDR3 runs 14 residues. V shed 5 bases, J shed 0 bases, and the junction held 4 bases outside the gene matches. The CDR3: CASRPGQPNYGYTF. The CDR3 DNA sequence: TGCGCCAGCAGACCGGGACAGCCTAACTATGGCTACACCTTC.

This clone came up many times. V and J are TRBV7-9 and TRBJ2-2; maybe TRBD2 (5 bases). Looked up from germline, CDR1 is SEHNR and CDR2 is FQNEAQ (reference sequence). V was cut by 6 bases and J by 5 bases, with 13 bases left in between. This CDR3 contains 14 residues. The CDR3: CASSSLWETGELFF. CDR3 nucleotides: TGTGCCAGCAGTTCCTTATGGGAGACCGGGGAGCTGTTTTTT.

This rearrangement joins TRBV9 to TRBJ2-1, with 9 bases fitting TRBD2. The CDR3 sequence is 16 residues long. Germline loops: CDR1 SGDLS, CDR2 YYNGEE. The V segment lost 0 bases and the J segment 7 bases; nucleotides outside the gene matches: 8. The DNA of the CDR3 is TGTGCCAGCAGCGTAGAGCGGGAGGCGTGGAATAATGAGCAGTTCTTC. Amino acids: CASSVEREAWNNEQFF. Full variable domain (missing parts from reference TRBV9 and TRBJ2-1): DSGVTQTPKHLITATGQRVTLRCSPRSGDLSVYWYQQSLDQGLQFLIQYYNGEERAKGNILERFSAQQFPDLHSELNLSSLELGDSALYFCASSVEREAWNNEQFFGPGTRLTVL.

The chain is built from TRBV28 and TRBJ2-7, with 7 bases fitting TRBD2. The V gene's germline CDR1 is MDHEN and CDR2 SYDVKM. J lost 3 bases, V lost 1 base, and 6 bases had no gene match. The CDR3 covers 15 residues. The CDR3 nucleotides are TGTGCCAGCAGTTTATTGGCTAGCGGCAACTACGAGCAGTACTTC. Translated, it gives CASSLLASGNYEQYF.

CDR3 in amino acids: CASSVGGGVNEQFF. CDR3 nucleotide sequence: TGTGCCAGCAGCGTAGGAGGGGGGGTGAATGAGCAGTTCTTC. V and J are TRBV9 and TRBJ2-1, with TRBD2 as a possible D gene (7 bases). V dropped 0 bases and J dropped 7 bases, with 11 bases sitting between them. This CDR3 is built from 14 residues. The V gene's germline CDR1 is SGDLS and CDR2 YYNGEE.

The V call is TRBV9, the J call TRBJ2-3; D may be TRBD2 (5 bases). CDR1 SGDLS and CDR2 YYNGEE come from the germline V gene. V lost 3 bases, J lost 5 bases, and 10 bases lay in between. The CDR3 spans 13 residues. This CDR3 reads CASSATRVDTQYF. CDR3 nucleotide sequence: TGTGCCAGCAGCGCCACGAGGGTAGATACGCAGTATTTT.

This sequence joins TRBV7-9 and TRBJ2-6; tentative D call: TRBD1 (5 bases). V lost 6 bases, J lost 0 bases, and 12 bases lay in between. CDR1 is SEHNR and CDR2 is FQNEAQ in the germline V gene (reference sequence). CDR3 length: 16 residues. For the CDR3, the DNA is TGTGCCAGCAGTCCTCTAGACAGCTCTGGGGCCAACGTCCTGACTTTC. It is translated as CASSPLDSSGANVLTF. Full variable domain (rest looked up from reference TRBV7-9 and TRBJ2-6): DTGVSQNPRHKITKRGQNVTFRCDPISEHNRLYWYRQTLGQGPEFLTYFQNEAQLEKSRLLSDRFSAERPKGSFSTLEIQRTEQGDSAMYLCASSPLDSSGANVLTFGAGSRLTVL.